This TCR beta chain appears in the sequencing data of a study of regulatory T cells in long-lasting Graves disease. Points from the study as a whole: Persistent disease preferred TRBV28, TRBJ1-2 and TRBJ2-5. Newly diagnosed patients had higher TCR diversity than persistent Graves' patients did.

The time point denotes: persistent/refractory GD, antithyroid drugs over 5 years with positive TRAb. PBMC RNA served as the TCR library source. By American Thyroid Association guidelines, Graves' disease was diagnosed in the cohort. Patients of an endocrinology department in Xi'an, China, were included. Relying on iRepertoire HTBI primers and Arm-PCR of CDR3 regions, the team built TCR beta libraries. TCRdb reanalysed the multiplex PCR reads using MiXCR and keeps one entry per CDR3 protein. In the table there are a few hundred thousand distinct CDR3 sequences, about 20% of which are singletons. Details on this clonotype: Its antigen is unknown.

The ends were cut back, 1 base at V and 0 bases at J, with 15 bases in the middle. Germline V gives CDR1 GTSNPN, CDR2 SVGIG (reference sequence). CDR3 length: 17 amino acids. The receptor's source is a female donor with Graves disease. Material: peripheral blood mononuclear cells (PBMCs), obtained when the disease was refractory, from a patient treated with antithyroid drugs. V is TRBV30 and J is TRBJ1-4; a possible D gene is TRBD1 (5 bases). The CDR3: CAWSGEKRQSTNEKLFF. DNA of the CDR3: TGTGCCTGGAGTGGGGAAAAACGACAGTCAACTAATGAAAAACTGTTTTTT.